This T cell receptor (beta chain) was obtained from a study of blood T cells in healthy people across ages. This CDR3 is 12 amino acids long. The ends were cut back, 0 bases at V and 8 bases at J, with 8 bases in the middle. Germline V CDR1 and CDR2: SGHKS, YYEKEE (reference sequence). Every sample yielded at least 6.5 million isolated PBMCs. In its sample, this clonotype was seen a few times. Its antigen is as yet unknown. The second PCR ran about 6 to 11 cycles with a sample-barcoded 5' primer and J-beta primers. TCRdb redid the calling of the 5' RACE reads with MiXCR, one entry per CDR3 protein. The sample has roughly 640,000 distinct CDR3 sequences; under 30% are singletons. Regarding the study as a whole: PBMCs that were unsorted prevented a conclusive naive versus antigen-experienced comparison. Percentage of naive T cells showed a strong correlation with TCR beta diversity.

This chain links TRBV5-5 with TRBJ1-2; D gene uncertain. Material: blood. The sequence was collected from a woman aged 80 or over in good health. CDR3 residues: CASSLVGEGYTF. The CDR3 DNA reads as TGTGCCAGCAGCTTGGTCGGGGAGGGCTACACCTTC.